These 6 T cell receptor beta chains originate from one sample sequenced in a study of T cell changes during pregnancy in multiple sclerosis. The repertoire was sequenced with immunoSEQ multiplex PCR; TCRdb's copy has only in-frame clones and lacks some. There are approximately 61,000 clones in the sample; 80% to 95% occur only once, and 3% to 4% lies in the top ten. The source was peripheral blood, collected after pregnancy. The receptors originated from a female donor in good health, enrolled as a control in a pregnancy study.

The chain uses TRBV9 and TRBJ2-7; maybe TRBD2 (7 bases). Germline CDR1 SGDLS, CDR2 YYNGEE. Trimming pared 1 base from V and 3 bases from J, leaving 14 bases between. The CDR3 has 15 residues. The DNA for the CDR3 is TGTGCCAGCAGCGTACAAGGGGAGGGGGTCTACGAGCAGTACTTC. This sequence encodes CASSVQGEGVYEQYF.

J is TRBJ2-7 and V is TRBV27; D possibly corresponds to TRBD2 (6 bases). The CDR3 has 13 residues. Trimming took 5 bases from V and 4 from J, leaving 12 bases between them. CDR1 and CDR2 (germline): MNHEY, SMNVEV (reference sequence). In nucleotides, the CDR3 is TGTGCCAGCAGTCGGGCGGGAATGTACGAGCAGTACTTC. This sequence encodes CASSRAGMYEQYF.

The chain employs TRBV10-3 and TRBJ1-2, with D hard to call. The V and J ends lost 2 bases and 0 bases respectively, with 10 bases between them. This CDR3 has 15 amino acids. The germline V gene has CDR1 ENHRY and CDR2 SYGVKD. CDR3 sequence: CAISEKGGTNYGYTF. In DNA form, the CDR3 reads TGTGCCATCAGTGAGAAGGGAGGAACTAACTATGGCTACACCTTC.

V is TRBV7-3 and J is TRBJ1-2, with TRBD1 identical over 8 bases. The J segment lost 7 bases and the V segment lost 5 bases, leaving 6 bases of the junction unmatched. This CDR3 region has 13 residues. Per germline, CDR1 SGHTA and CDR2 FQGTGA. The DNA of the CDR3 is TGTGCCAGCAGCGTGGACAGGGATAGTGGCTACACCTTC. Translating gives CASSVDRDSGYTF.

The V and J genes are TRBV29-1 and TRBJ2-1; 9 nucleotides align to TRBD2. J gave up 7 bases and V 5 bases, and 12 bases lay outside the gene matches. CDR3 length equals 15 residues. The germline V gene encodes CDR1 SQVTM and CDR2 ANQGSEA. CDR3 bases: TGCAGCGTTCGGTGGCGGGAGGGACAGAGGAATGAGCAGTTCTTC. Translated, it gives CSVRWREGQRNEQFF.

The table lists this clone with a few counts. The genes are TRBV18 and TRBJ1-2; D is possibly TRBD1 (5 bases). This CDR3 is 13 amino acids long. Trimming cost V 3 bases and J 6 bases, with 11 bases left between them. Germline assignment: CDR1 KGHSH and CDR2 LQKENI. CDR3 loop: CASSPRQSDGYTF. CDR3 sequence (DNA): TGTGCCAGCTCACCTCGACAGTCCGATGGCTACACCTTC.